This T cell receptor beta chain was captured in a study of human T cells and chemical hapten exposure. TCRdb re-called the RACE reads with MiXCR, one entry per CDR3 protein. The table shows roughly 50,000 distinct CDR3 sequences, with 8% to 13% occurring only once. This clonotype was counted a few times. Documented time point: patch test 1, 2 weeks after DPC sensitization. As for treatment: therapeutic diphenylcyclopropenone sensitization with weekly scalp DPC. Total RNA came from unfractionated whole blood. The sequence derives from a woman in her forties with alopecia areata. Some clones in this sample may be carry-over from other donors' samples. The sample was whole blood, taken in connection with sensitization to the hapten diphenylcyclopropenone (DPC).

The CDR3: CASTPRWRQETQYF. CDR3 DNA sequence: TGTGCCAGCACCCCCCGGTGGCGGCAAGAGACCCAGTACTTC. J is TRBJ2-5 and V is TRBV27; unclear D gene. The CDR3 spans 14 residues. V was clipped by 7 bases and J by 2 bases, with 14 bases between them. In germline, CDR1 is MNHEY, CDR2 SMNVEV (reference sequence).